Presented here are 13 T cell receptor beta chains from one specimen sequenced in a study of human T cells and chemical hapten exposure. Each CDR3 protein gets one entry after TCRdb re-called the RACE reads with MiXCR. In the table there are about 400,000 distinct CDR3 sequences, nearly 6.5% of which are singletons. Time point denoted: patch test 2, 6 weeks after DPC sensitization. Treatment of the sample: therapeutic diphenylcyclopropenone sensitization with weekly scalp DPC. The starting material was whole blood, obtained in connection with sensitization to the hapten diphenylcyclopropenone (DPC). The receptors stem from a young woman with alopecia areata. Some clones in this sample may be carry-over from other donors' samples.

Only a few counts were recorded for this clonotype. The V call is TRBV23-1, the J call TRBJ2-5, with D hard to call. TRBV23-1 falls under the ORF class, with uncertain function. The CDR3 runs 14 residues. The ends were cut back, 4 bases at V and 0 bases at J, with 9 bases in the middle. The CDR3 reads CASSRATHQETQYF. CDR3 DNA sequence: TGCGCCAGCAGTCGGGCTACCCACCAAGAGACCCAGTACTTC.

This clonotype has just a few counts. The V gene is TRBV7-2, the J gene TRBJ2-5; possibly TRBD1 for D (5 bases). V lost 1 base to trimming and J lost 5 bases, with 17 bases between them. The length of the CDR3 is 16 residues. CDR1 SGHTA and CDR2 FQGNSA come from the germline V gene. This chain's CDR3 is CASSLERTTIWETQYF. CDR3 bases: TGTGCCAGCAGCTTAGAAAGGACAACTATCTGGGAGACCCAGTACTTC.

This clonotype has ten or more counts. This rearrangement joins TRBV28 to TRBJ1-4; D gene unclear. This CDR3 spans 15 amino acids. V lost 6 bases and J 14 bases, leaving 25 bases between the germline ends. Germline V gene sequence: CDR1 MDHEN, CDR2 SYDVKM. CDR3 protein: CASSRNSIGEGKLFF. DNA of the CDR3: TGTGCCAGCAGCCGGAACAGTATTGGGGAAGGGAAGCTGTTTTTT.

This clonotype has only a few counts. The V gene is TRBV28, the J gene TRBJ1-5; perhaps TRBD1 as D (5 bases). The germline V gene encodes CDR1 MDHEN and CDR2 SYDVKM. Trimming took 6 bases from V and 0 from J, leaving 21 bases between them. The CDR3 spans 18 residues. The CDR3 DNA reads TGTGCCAGCAGCCCCTCCCGGGACGGACACTATAGCAATCAGCCCCAGCATTTT. Amino acid sequence: CASSPSRDGHYSNQPQHF. The whole variable domain, remainder taken from reference TRBV28 and TRBJ1-5, is DVKVTQSSRYLVKRTGEKVFLECVQDMDHENMFWYRQDPGLGLRLIYFSYDVKMKEKGDIPEGYSVSREKKERFSLILESASTNQTSMYLCASSPSRDGHYSNQPQHFGDGTRLSIL.

The rearrangement uses TRBV14 and TRBJ2-1, with 9 bases lining up with TRBD1. With 5 bases clipped from V and 0 bases from J, the junction kept 2 bases outside the gene matches. The CDR3 spans 15 residues. The germline V gene encodes CDR1 SGHDN and CDR2 FVKESK. In DNA, the CDR3 is TGTGCCAGCAGCAAGACAGGGGGCTCCTACAATGAGCAGTTCTTC. It is translated as CASSKTGGSYNEQFF.

The rearrangement joins TRBV14 to TRBJ1-1; weak D call: TRBD1 (6 bases). The CDR3 is made up of 16 amino acids. CDR1 SGHDN and CDR2 FVKESK come from the germline V gene. V lost 5 bases and J 0 bases, leaving 16 bases between the germline ends. This CDR3 is CASSFGPGHMNTEAFF. The CDR3, as DNA: TGTGCCAGCAGCTTTGGGCCGGGACACATGAACACTGAAGCTTTCTTT.

This clonotype was found many times. DNA of the CDR3: TGTGCCAGCAGCCTCACGTTAGAGGGACAGGGCAATCAGCCCCAGCATTTT. Residues: CASSLTLEGQGNQPQHF. The J gene is TRBJ1-5, the V gene TRBV7-9, with 8 nucleotides matching TRBD1. The V gene's germline CDR1 is SEHNR and CDR2 FQNEAQ (reference sequence). The CDR3 extends over 17 amino acids. V shed 5 bases and J 2 bases; nucleotides not matched to a gene: 11.

The rearrangement joins TRBV18 to TRBJ2-1, with D perhaps being TRBD1 or TRBD2 (5 bases each). This CDR3 has 15 amino acids. Germline assignment: CDR1 KGHSH and CDR2 LQKENI. The V end was cut by 3 bases, the J end by 3 bases, with 12 bases between. The DNA for the CDR3 is TGTGCCAGCTCACCGGGGGTAATCAACTACAATGAGCAGTTCTTC. This translates into CASSPGVINYNEQFF.

The rearrangement joins TRBV6-1 to TRBJ1-5; possibly TRBD1 for D (5 bases). CDR3 size: 15 residues. V lost 6 bases, J lost 2 bases, and 14 bases lay in between. CDR1 and CDR2 from the germline V gene are MNHNS and SASEGT. Here the CDR3 reads CASSQGQEGNQPQHF. The CDR3 DNA reads TGTGCCAGCAGCCAAGGACAAGAGGGCAATCAGCCCCAGCATTTT.

This clonotype was recorded many times. The chain is built from TRBV15 and TRBJ1-6, with TRBD1 matching over 9 bases. After removal of 1 base from V and 8 bases from J, the junction contained 0 bases not matched to a gene. CDR1 is LNHNV, CDR2 YYDKDF, per germline (reference sequence). The CDR3 is made up of 14 amino acids. The CDR3 DNA reads TGTGCCACCAGCAGAGGACAGGGGGATTCACCCCTCCACTTT. Translating gives CATSRGQGDSPLHF.

This clonotype showed up many times. The CDR3 sequence is CASSYSLNKGETQYF. In DNA, the CDR3 is TGTGCCAGCAGTTACTCGTTGAACAAGGGAGAGACCCAGTACTTC. This chain links TRBV6-5 with TRBJ2-5; D is unresolved. CDR3 size: 15 residues. Between the trimmed V and J ends, which lost 0 bases and 4 bases, there was a span of 12 bases. The germline V gene has CDR1 MNHEY and CDR2 SVGAGI.

V and J are TRBV4-1 and TRBJ2-3, with 8 bases aligning to TRBD2. CDR3 length: 17 residues. Trimming cost V 6 bases and J 5 bases; bases outside gene matches: 16. Germline-derived CDR1 and CDR2 are MGHRA and YSYEKL. For the CDR3, the DNA is TGCGCCAGCAGGGGACTAAAGTATAGCGGGGCAGGAGATACGCAGTATTTT. It translates to CASRGLKYSGAGDTQYF.

This clonotype has a handful of counts. The V and J genes are TRBV2 and TRBJ1-1, with D maybe TRBD1 (6 bases). Germline V gene data show CDR1 as SNHLY and CDR2 as FYNNEI. This CDR3 has 14 residues. Trimming shortened V by 4 bases and J by 3 bases, and 12 bases separated the two germline ends. The CDR3 is CASSVSRGDTEAFF. The CDR3 nucleotides are TGTGCCAGCAGTGTTTCCAGGGGTGACACTGAAGCTTTCTTT.